This TCR beta chain was captured by sequencing in a study of blood T cell repertoires in COVID-19. Across the study: Acute and convalescent COVID-19 specimens originated in the United States, Italy and Spain. The analysed material was cDNA or gDNA that came from T cells, B-cell-depleted T cells, or PBMCs.

Authors' analysis steps: Estimation of nucleated cell counts was performed using reference gene primer amplification. Sequencing was performed with immunoSEQ multiplex PCR; in TCRdb, only in-frame clones are kept and a portion is missing. V and J calls and clone size are as listed in that table; D and trimming were resolved from the DNA. The data contain about 190,000 clones, approximately 91% of them seen just once; the ten biggest clones take up around 1.1%. The CDR3 has 16 amino acids. V was pared by 1 base and J by 6 bases, with 7 bases of the junction left unmatched. Germline lookup yields CDR1 SGHAT and CDR2 FQDESV (reference sequence).

Sequenced material: peripheral blood. The chain carries TRBV11-1 and TRBJ2-2, with 8 bases that match TRBD1. The clonotype was recovered from a man younger than 45 with acute or convalescent COVID-19. The CDR3 here is CASSLERQGRAGELFF. Written as DNA, the CDR3 is TGTGCCAGCAGCTTAGAGAGACAGGGGAGAGCCGGGGAGCTGTTTTTT. Based on the CDR3 plus reference TRBV11-1 and TRBJ2-2, the full variable domain is EAEVAQSPRYKITEKSQAVAFWCDPISGHATLYWYRQILGQGPELLVQFQDESVVDDSQLPKDRFSAERLKGVDSTLKIQPAELGDSAMYLCASSLERQGRAGELFFGEGSRLTVL.